This entry describes one TCR beta chain. What it binds is unknown. Between the trimmed V and J ends, which lost 6 bases and 0 bases, there was a span of 18 bases. CDR1 is MDHEN, CDR2 SYDVKM, per germline. The CDR3 totals 17 residues. The PCR had 60 Vbeta and 13 Jbeta primers. Measured with immunoSEQ multiplex PCR; TCRdb has only the in-frame clones, and not every one. The profile shows about 150,000 clones, around 75% of them singletons. These data originate in a study of cytomegalovirus exposure and HLA in healthy donors. Study-wide findings and caveats: Specificity for CMV antigens was confirmed in vitro for a few of the CMV-associated chains.

Material for sequencing was PBMCs. The TCR sequence derives from a man aged 60-69 years in good health and CMV-seronegative. The gene calls are TRBV28 and TRBJ1-5; D possibly corresponds to TRBD1 (6 bases). CDR3 sequence (DNA): TGTGCCAGCAGATTGACAGGCAGGGGATTTAGCAATCAGCCCCAGCATTTT. Protein sequence: CASRLTGRGFSNQPQHF.